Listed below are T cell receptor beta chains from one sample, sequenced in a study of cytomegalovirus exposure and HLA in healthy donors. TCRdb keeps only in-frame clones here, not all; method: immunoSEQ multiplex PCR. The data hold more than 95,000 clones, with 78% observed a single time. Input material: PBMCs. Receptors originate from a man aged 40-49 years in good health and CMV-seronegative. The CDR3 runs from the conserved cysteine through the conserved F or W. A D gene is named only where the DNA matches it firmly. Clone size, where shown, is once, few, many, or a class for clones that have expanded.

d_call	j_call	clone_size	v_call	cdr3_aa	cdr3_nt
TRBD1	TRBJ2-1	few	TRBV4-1	CASSQTGTDSYNEQFF	TGCGCCAGCAGCCAGACCGGGACAGACTCCTACAATGAGCAGTTCTTC
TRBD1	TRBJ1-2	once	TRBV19	CAGRDRGQDGYTF	TGTGCCGGCCGGGACAGGGGGCAAGATGGCTACACCTTC
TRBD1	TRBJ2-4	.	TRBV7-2	CASSLDLRDSLAKNIQYF	TGTGCCAGCAGCTTAGATTTAAGGGACAGTTTAGCCAAAAACATTCAGTACTTC
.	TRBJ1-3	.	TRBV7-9	CSSSPSSGNTIYF	TGTTCCAGCAGCCCGTCTTCGGGAAACACCATATATTTT
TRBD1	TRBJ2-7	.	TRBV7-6	CASSSGTGTYEQYF	TGTGCCAGCAGCTCCGGGACAGGGACGTACGAGCAGTACTTC
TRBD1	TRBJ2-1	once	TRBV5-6	CASSLGQGTYQFF	TGTGCCAGCAGTTTGGGACAGGGCACCTATCAGTTCTTC
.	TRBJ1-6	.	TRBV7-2	CASSFQGERSPLHF	TGTGCCAGCAGCTTCCAGGGCGAGCGTTCACCCCTCCACTTT
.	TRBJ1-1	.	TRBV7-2	CASSTRAGGWETEAFF	TGTGCCAGCAGCACGCGGGCCGGCGGGTGGGAGACTGAAGCTTTCTTT
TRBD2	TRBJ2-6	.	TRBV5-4	CASSMMGGSGANVLTF	TGTGCCAGCAGCATGATGGGGGGGTCTGGGGCCAACGTCCTGACTTTC
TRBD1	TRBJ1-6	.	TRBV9	CASSASGQTLLHF	TGTGCCAGCAGCGCATCGGGACAGACCTTACTCCACTTT
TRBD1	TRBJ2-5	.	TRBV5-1	CASSGTGQETQYF	TGCGCCAGCAGCGGGACAGGACAAGAGACCCAGTACTTC
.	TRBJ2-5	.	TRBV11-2	CASSRNRLTGETQYF	TGTGCCAGCAGCAGGAACAGACTAACAGGGGAGACCCAGTACTTC
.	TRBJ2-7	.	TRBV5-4	CASSDPPAPRMYF	TGTGCCAGCAGCGATCCACCGGCCCCTAGAATGTACTTC
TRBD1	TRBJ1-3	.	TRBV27	CASSSGQGFGNTIYF	TGTGCCAGCAGTTCCGGACAGGGGTTTGGAAACACCATATATTTT
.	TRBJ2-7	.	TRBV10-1	CASSLDRKTSYEQYF	TGCGCCAGCAGTCTGGACAGAAAGACCTCCTACGAGCAGTACTTC
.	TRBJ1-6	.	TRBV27	CASSPSTESNSPLHF	TGTGCCAGCAGTCCCTCGACAGAGAGTAATTCACCCCTCCACTTT
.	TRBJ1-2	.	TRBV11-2	CASSRPGGALNYGYTF	TGTGCCAGCAGCCGCCCGGGGGGGGCACTTAACTATGGCTACACCTTC
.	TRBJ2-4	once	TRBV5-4	CASSLGQLENIQYF	TGTGCCAGCAGCTTAGGACAGCTTGAAAACATTCAGTACTTC
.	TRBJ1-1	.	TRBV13	CASRHHRRTLNTEAFF	TGTGCCAGCAGACACCATCGACGGACACTGAACACTGAAGCTTTCTTT
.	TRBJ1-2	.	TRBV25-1	CASSWAGPNYGYTF	TGTGCCAGCTCCTGGGCGGGGCCGAATTACGGCTACACCTTC
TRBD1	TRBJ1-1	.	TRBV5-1	CASSYDRVGTEAFF	TGCGCCAGCAGCTACGACAGGGTCGGGACTGAAGCTTTCTTT
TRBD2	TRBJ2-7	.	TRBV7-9	CASSLAIQGGGEQYF	TGTGCCAGCAGCTTAGCGATCCAGGGCGGGGGGGAGCAGTACTTC
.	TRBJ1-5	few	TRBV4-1	CASSQWEESFQPQHF	TGCGCCAGCAGCCAATGGGAGGAGTCTTTTCAGCCCCAGCATTTT
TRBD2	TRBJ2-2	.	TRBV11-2	CASSRGGERDGELFF	TGTGCCAGCAGTCGCGGGGGGGAAAGGGACGGGGAGCTGTTTTTT
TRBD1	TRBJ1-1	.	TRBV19	CASIRDSGTEAFF	TGTGCCAGTATCCGGGACAGTGGCACTGAAGCTTTCTTT
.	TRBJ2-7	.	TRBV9	CASSGGQDEQYF	TGTGCCAGCAGCGGTGGCCAGGACGAGCAGTACTTC
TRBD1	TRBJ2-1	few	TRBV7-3	CASSPTGQGLRNEQFF	TGTGCCAGCAGCCCAACGGGACAGGGACTCCGAAATGAGCAGTTCTTC
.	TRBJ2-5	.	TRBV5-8	CASSLGQDRQETQYF	TGTGCCAGCAGCTTGGGACAGGACAGACAAGAGACCCAGTACTTC
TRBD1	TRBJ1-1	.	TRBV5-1	CASRKGGFSDTEAFF	TGCGCCAGCAGAAAAGGGGGCTTCAGTGACACTGAAGCTTTCTTT
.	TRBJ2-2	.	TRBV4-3	CASSPRLGANTGELFF	TGCGCCAGCAGCCCGAGACTCGGAGCGAACACCGGGGAGCTGTTTTTT
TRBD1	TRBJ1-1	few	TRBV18	CASSSLPLGTGNVAFF	TGTGCCAGCTCTTCCCTCCCTCTTGGGACAGGGAACGTGGCTTTCTTT
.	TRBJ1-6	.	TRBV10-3	CAIRDSGRSPLHF	TGTGCCATCAGGGATTCAGGGAGGTCACCCCTCCACTTT
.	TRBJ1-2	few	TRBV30	CAWEPQTNYGYTF	TGTGCCTGGGAACCCCAGACTAACTATGGCTACACCTTC
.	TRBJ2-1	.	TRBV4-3	CASSQDSWTEYNEQFF	TGCGCCAGCAGCCAAGACTCTTGGACAGAGTACAATGAGCAGTTCTTC
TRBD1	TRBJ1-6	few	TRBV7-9	CASSLQGQGNSPLHF	TGTGCCAGCAGCTTACAAGGACAGGGGAATTCACCCCTCCACTTT
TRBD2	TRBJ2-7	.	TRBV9	CASSVTSGASYEQYF	TGTGCCAGCAGCGTTACTAGCGGGGCATCCTACGAGCAGTACTTC
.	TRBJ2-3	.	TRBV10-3	CAISDAKTSTDTQYF	TGTGCCATCAGTGATGCCAAGACTAGCACAGATACGCAGTATTTT
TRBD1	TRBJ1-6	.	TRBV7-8	CASSLVDRGDSPLHF	TGTGCCAGCAGCTTAGTGGACAGGGGTGATTCACCCCTCCACTTT
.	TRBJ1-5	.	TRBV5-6	CASSLALGAVDQPQHF	TGTGCCAGCAGCTTGGCTCTGGGGGCGGTGGACCAGCCCCAGCATTTT
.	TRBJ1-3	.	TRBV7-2	CASSYQGFSGNTIYF	TGTGCCAGCAGCTATCAGGGGTTCTCTGGAAACACCATATATTTT
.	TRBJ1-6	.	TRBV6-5	CASSYSQVVGNSPLHF	TGTGCCAGCAGTTACTCGCAGGTTGTGGGTAATTCACCCCTCCACTTT
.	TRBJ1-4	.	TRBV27	CASSLGSYATNEKLFF	TGTGCCAGCAGTTTAGGGAGCTATGCAACTAATGAAAAACTGTTTTTT
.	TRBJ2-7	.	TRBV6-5	CASSYQGKSYEQYF	TGTGCCAGCAGTTACCAGGGCAAGTCCTACGAGCAGTACTTC
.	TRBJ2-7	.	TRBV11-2	CASSLEPGVAYEQYF	TGTGCCAGCAGCTTAGAGCCAGGGGTAGCCTACGAGCAGTACTTC
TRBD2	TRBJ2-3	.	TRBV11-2	CASSLGTSGTDTQYF	TGTGCCAGCAGCTTAGGGACTAGCGGCACAGATACGCAGTATTTT
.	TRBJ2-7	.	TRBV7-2	CASSSAAASSYEQYF	TGTGCCAGCAGCTCCGCGGCGGCCAGCTCCTACGAGCAGTACTTC
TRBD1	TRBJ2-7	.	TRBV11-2	CASSLGQGLLQQYF	TGTGCCAGCAGCTTAGGACAGGGTTTACTTCAGCAGTACTTC
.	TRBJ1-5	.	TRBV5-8	CATNILSQPQHF	TGTGCCACCAATATCCTGAGTCAGCCCCAGCATTTT
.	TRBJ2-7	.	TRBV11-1	CASSPGQYEQYF	TGTGCCAGCAGCCCAGGACAGTACGAGCAGTACTTC
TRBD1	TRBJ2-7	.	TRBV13	CASSFNRGSYEQYF	TGTGCCAGCAGCTTTAACAGGGGCTCCTACGAGCAGTACTTC
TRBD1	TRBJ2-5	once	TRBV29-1	CSVGPPDRGLETQYF	TGCAGCGTGGGGCCACCGGACAGGGGGTTGGAGACCCAGTACTTC
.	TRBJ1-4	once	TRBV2	CASTRTSTNEKLFF	TGTGCCAGCACCAGGACTTCAACTAATGAAAAACTGTTTTTT
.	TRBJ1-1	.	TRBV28	CASSLGRDSEAFF	TGTGCCAGCAGTTTAGGCAGGGACTCTGAAGCTTTCTTT